This T cell receptor (beta chain) emerged from a study of T cell clones after liver transplantation. A note on this clone: The antigen remains undetermined.

Study-wide findings and caveats: Compared with third party-reactive sequences, donor-reactive ones declined more, independent of withdrawal success.

Some clones are missing from TCRdb's copy, which holds only in-frame ones; the method was immunoSEQ multiplex PCR. The sample carries 50,000 to 60,000 clones, 70% to 80% recorded once. The trim removed 0 bases at V and 1 base at J, leaving 4 bases unmatched. This CDR3 is built from 17 residues. Germline V lookup: CDR1 SGHRS, CDR2 YFSETQ. Sorting of unstimulated PBMCs yielded separate CD3+CD4+ and CD3+CD8+ fractions. The sequencing here drew on CD4+ T cells from blood, taken at the approximately 15-month timepoint. The sequence came from a human patient who received a liver transplant. Some T cells here may be from the graft donor. The rearrangement joins TRBV5-1 to TRBJ2-2, with 9 bases that match TRBD2. CDR3 sequence reads: CASSLASLAGNTGELFF. CDR3 bases: TGCGCCAGCAGCTTGGCCTCACTAGCGGGGAACACCGGGGAGCTGTTTTTT. Using reference TRBV5-1 and TRBJ2-2 for the parts outside the CDR3, the full variable domain is KAGVTQTPRYLIKTRGQQVTLSCSPISGHRSVSWYQQTPGQGLQFLFEYFSETQRNKGNFPGRFSGRQFSNSRSEMNVSTLELGDSALYLCASSLASLAGNTGELFFGEGSRLTVL.